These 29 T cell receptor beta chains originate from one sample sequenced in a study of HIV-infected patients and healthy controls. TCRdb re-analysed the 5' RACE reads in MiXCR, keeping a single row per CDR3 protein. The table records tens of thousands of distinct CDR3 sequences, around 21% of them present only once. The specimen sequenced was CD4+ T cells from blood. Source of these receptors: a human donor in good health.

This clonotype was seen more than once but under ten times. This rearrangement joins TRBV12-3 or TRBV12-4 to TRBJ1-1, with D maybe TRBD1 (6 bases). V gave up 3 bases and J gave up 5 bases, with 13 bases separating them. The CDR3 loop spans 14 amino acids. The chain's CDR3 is CASSLQGPGTEAFF. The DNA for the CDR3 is TGTGCCAGCAGTTTGCAGGGGCCGGGTACTGAAGCTTTCTTT.

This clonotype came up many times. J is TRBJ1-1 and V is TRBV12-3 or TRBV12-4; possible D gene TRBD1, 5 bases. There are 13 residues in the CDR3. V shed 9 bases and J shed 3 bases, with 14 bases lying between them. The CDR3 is CASYRGPHTEAFF. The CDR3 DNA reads TGTGCCAGTTATCGGGGCCCCCACACTGAAGCTTTCTTT.

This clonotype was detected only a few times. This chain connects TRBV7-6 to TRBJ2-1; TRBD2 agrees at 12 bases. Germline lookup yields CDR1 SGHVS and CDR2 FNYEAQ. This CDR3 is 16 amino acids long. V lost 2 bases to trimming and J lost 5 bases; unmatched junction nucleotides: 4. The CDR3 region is CASSLRLAGDNNEQFF. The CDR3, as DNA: TGTGCCAGCAGCTTAAGACTAGCGGGAGACAACAATGAGCAGTTCTTC.

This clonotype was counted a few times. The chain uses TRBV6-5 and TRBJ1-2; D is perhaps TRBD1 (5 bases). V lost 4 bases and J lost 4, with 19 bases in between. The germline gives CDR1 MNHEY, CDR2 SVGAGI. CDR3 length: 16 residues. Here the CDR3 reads CASSSETGEFSYGYTF. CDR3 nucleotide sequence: TGTGCCAGCAGTTCCGAAACAGGAGAATTTAGCTATGGCTACACCTTC.

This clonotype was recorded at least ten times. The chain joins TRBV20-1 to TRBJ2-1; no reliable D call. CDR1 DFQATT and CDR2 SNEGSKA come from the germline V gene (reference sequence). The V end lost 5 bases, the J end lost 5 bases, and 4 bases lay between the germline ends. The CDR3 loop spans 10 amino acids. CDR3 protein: CSAFNNEQFF. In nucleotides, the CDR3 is TGCAGTGCTTTTAACAATGAGCAGTTCTTC.

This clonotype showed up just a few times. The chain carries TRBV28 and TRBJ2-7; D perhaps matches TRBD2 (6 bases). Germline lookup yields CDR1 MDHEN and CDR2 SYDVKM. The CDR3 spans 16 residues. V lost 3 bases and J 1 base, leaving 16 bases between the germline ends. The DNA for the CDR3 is TGTGCCAGCAGTTTTGGAGGGGCAGCCACATCCTACGAGCAGTACTTC. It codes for CASSFGGAATSYEQYF.

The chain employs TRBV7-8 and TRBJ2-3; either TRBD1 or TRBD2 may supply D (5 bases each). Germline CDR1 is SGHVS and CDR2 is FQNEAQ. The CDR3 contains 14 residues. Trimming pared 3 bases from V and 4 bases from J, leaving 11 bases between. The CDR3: CASSLGTTSDTQYF. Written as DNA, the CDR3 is TGTGCCAGCAGCTTGGGGACCACCTCAGATACGCAGTATTTT.

The CDR3 loop reads CASSYRGLKDTEAFF. As DNA, the CDR3 is TGTGCCAGCAGTTACAGGGGCCTAAAGGACACTGAAGCTTTCTTT. The rearrangement links TRBV6-5 to TRBJ1-1, with a possible D match to TRBD1 (5 bases). CDR1 and CDR2 from the germline V gene are MNHEY and SVGAGI. This CDR3 is 15 amino acids long. Trimming cost V 2 bases and J 3 bases, with 13 bases left between them.

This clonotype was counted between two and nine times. The CDR3 protein is CASSPEKRASSYNEQFF. As DNA, the CDR3 is TGTGCCAGCAGCCCGGAAAAAAGGGCGAGCTCCTACAATGAGCAGTTCTTC. V gene TRBV6-6 combines with J gene TRBJ2-1; D is undetermined. CDR3 length: 17 amino acids. The V end was cut by 6 bases, the J end by 0 bases, with 18 bases between. Looked up from germline, CDR1 is MNHNY and CDR2 is SVGAGI (reference sequence).

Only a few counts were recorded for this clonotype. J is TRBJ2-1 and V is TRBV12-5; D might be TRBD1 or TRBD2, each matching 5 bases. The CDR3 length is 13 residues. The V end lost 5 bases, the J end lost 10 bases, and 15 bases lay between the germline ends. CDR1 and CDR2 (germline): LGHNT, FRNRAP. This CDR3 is CASGAPGTGEQFF. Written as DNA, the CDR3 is TGTGCTAGTGGTGCCCCGGGGACCGGAGAGCAGTTCTTC.

DNA of the CDR3: TGTGCCAGCAGTTTTGGGGATGACTACACCTTC. This codes for CASSFGDDYTF. The chain recombines TRBV12-3 or TRBV12-4 with TRBJ1-2, with D unclear. This CDR3 region has 11 residues. Trimming removed 3 bases at V and 10 bases at J, with 9 bases between.

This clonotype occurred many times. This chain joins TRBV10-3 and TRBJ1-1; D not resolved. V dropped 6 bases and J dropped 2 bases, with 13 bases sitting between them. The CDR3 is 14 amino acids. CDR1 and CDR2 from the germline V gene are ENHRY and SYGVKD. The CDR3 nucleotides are TGTGCCATCAGAGACACCTACCTTAACACTGAAGCTTTCTTT. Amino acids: CAIRDTYLNTEAFF.

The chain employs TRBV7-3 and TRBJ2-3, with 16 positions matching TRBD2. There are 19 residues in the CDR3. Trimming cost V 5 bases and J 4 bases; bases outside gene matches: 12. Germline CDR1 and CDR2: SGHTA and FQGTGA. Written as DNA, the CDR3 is TGTGCCAGCAGCCCAGCGCCGGGACTAGCGGGGGGGCTGTCAGATACGCAGTATTTT. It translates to CASSPAPGLAGGLSDTQYF.

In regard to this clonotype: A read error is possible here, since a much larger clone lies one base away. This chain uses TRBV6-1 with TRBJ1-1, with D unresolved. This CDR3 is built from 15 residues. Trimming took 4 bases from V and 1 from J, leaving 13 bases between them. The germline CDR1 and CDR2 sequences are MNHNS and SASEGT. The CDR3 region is CASSGANGENTEAFF. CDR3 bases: TGTGCCAGCAGTGGGGCAAATGGAGAGAACACTGAAGCTTTCTTT.

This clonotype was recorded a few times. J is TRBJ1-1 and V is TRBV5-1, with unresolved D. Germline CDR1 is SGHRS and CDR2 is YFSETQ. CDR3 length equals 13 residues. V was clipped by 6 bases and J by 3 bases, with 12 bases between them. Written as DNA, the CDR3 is TGCGCCAGCAAAGAGGGAGTGGACACTGAAGCTTTCTTT. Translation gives CASKEGVDTEAFF.

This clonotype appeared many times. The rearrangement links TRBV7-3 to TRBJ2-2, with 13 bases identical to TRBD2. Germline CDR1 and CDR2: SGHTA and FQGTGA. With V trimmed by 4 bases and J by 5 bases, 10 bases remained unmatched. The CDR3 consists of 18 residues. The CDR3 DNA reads TGTGCCAGCAGCTCCCCGGGACTAGCGGGATTGAGTACCGGGGAGCTGTTTTTT. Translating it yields CASSSPGLAGLSTGELFF.

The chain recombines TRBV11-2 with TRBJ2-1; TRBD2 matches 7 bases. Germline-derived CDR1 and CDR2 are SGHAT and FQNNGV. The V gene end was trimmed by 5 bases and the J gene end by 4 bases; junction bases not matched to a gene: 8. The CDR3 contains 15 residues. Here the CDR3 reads CASSPTSITYNEQFF. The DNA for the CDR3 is TGTGCCAGCAGCCCGACTAGCATCACTTACAATGAGCAGTTCTTC.

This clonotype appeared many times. CDR3 in amino acids: CASSKDTGGTEAFF. The CDR3 DNA is TGTGCCAGCAGCAAAGATACAGGGGGCACTGAAGCTTTCTTT. This chain joins TRBV21-1 and TRBJ1-1; no DNA check was done on the table's D call, TRBD1. TRBV21-1 is a recognized pseudogene. The CDR3 contains 14 residues.

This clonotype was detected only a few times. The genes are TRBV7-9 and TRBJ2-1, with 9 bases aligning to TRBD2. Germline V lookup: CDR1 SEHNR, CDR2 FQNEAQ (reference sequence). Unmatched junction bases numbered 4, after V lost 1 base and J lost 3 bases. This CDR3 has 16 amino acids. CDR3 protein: CASSLGSGRNYNEQFF. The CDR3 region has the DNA TGTGCCAGCAGCTTAGGGAGCGGGAGGAACTACAATGAGCAGTTCTTC.

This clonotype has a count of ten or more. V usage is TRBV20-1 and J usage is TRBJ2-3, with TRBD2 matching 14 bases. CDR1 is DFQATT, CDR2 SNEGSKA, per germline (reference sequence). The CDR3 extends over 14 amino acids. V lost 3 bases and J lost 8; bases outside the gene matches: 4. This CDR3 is CSARTSGGAGTQYF. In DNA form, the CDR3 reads TGCAGTGCTAGGACTAGCGGGGGGGCGGGTACGCAGTATTTT.

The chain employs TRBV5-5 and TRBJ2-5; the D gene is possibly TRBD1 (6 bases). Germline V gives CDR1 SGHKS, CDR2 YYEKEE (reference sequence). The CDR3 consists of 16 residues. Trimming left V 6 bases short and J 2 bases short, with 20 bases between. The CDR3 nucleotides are TGTGCCAGCAACCAATTTCCAGGGGCGACGCAAGAGACCCAGTACTTC. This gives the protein CASNQFPGATQETQYF.

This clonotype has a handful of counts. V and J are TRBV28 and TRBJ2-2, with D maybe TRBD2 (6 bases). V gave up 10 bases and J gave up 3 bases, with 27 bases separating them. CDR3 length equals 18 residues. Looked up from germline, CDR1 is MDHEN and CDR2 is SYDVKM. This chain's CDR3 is CATSHTWGGPLDTGELFF. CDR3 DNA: TGTGCCACCTCTCACACATGGGGAGGTCCCTTGGACACCGGGGAGCTGTTTTTT.

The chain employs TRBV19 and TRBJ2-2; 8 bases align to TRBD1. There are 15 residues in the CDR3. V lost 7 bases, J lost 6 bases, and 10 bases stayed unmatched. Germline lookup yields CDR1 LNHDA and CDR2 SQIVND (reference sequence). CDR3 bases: TGTGCCAGTACCAAAGGACAGGGTTGGGCCGGGGAGCTGTTTTTT. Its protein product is CASTKGQGWAGELFF.

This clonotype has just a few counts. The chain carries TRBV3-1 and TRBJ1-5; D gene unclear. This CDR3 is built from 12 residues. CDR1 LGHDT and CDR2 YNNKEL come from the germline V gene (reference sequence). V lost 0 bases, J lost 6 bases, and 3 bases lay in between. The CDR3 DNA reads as TGTGCCAGCAGCCAAGATAGTCAGCCCCAGCATTTT. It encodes CASSQDSQPQHF.

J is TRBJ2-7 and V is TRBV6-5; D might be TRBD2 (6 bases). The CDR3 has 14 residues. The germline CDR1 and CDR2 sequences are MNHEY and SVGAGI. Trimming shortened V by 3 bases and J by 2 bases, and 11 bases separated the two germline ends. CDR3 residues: CASSYRSGAYEQYF. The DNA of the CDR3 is TGTGCCAGCAGTTATCGGTCGGGGGCCTACGAGCAGTACTTC.

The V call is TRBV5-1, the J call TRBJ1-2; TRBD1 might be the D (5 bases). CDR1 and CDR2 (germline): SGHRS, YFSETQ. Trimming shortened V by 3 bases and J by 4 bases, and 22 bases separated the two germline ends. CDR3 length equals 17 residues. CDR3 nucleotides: TGCGCCAGCAGCTCCCGGCAGGGACGGCCGAGGGCCTATGGCTACACCTTC. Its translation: CASSSRQGRPRAYGYTF.

This CDR3 reads CASRDTYTEAFF. DNA of the CDR3: TGTGCCAGTCGGGACACATACACTGAAGCTTTCTTT. V and J are TRBV6-2 or TRBV6-3 and TRBJ1-1, with TRBD1 as a possible D gene (6 bases). Germline V gene lookup returns CDR1 MNHEY and CDR2 SVGEGT. V was trimmed by 9 bases and J by 3 bases, leaving 11 bases between them. The CDR3 has 12 residues.

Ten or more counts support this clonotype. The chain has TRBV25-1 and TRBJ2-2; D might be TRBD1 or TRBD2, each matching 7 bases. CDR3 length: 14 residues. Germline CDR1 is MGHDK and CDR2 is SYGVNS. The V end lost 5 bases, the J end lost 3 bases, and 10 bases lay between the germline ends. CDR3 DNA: TGTGCCAGCAGTCCAGGGGGGGACACCGGGGAGCTGTTTTTT. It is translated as CASSPGGDTGELFF.

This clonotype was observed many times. In nucleotides, the CDR3 is TGTGCCAGCAGACTTCTGGGCTACAATGAGCAGTTCTTC. Amino acids: CASRLLGYNEQFF. This rearrangement joins TRBV6-5 to TRBJ2-1; D call uncertain. This CDR3 has 13 residues. Trimming left V 6 bases short and J 3 bases short, with 9 bases between. Germline CDR1 and CDR2: MNHEY and SVGAGI.